The sequence of this T cell receptor beta chain was determined in a study of T cell changes during pregnancy in multiple sclerosis. Clones were sequenced by immunoSEQ multiplex PCR, and TCRdb holds only the in-frame ones, with some missing. The table includes more than 65,000 clones, roughly 96% detected once. CDR3 length: 16 residues. V gave up 4 bases and J gave up 1 base; unmatched junction bases: 10. Germline V CDR1 and CDR2: SGHRS, YFSETQ. This clonotype was sampled from a female donor with multiple sclerosis, enrolled in a pregnancy study. This material consisted of peripheral blood, taken in the second trimester of pregnancy. This chain uses TRBV5-1 with TRBJ1-1; 7 bases agree with TRBD1. The CDR3 region is CASSARQGGGNTEAFF. The CDR3 DNA reads as TGCGCCAGCAGCGCTCGACAGGGCGGCGGGAACACTGAAGCTTTCTTT.